Presented here are 22 T cell receptor beta chains from one specimen sequenced in a study of control samples from healthy donors and cancer patients. Method: immunoSEQ multiplex PCR; TCRdb's copy keeps in-frame clones and lacks some. This table holds roughly 100,000 clones, around 88% found once. Sequenced: blood. These TCRs come from a young man in good health.

The V and J genes are TRBV19 and TRBJ2-7; the D gene is possibly TRBD2 (6 bases). V was cut by 4 bases and J by 4 bases, with 8 bases left in between. CDR1 LNHDA and CDR2 SQIVND come from the germline V gene (reference sequence). The CDR3 runs 12 residues. In DNA form, the CDR3 reads TGTGCCAGTAGTAGTAGCGGATACGAGCAGTACTTC. Translating it yields CASSSSGYEQYF.

This clone was counted a single time. The chain has TRBV2 and TRBJ2-3; 10 bases agree with TRBD2. From germline, CDR1 is SNHLY and CDR2 FYNNEI. This CDR3 is 14 amino acids long. V lost 8 bases to trimming and J lost 1 base; unmatched junction nucleotides: 3. The chain's CDR3 is CASAGTSGTDTQYF. The DNA for the CDR3 is TGTGCCAGCGCCGGGACTAGCGGCACAGATACGCAGTATTTT. Looking up the rest from reference TRBV2 and TRBJ2-3 gives the full variable domain: EPEVTQTPSHQVTQMGQEVILRCVPISNHLYFYWYRQILGQKVEFLVSFYNNEISEKSEIFDDQFSVERPDGSNFTLKIRSTKLEDSAMYFCASAGTSGTDTQYFGPGTRLTVL.

V is TRBV2 and J is TRBJ2-1; 7 nucleotides line up with TRBD1. Germline V gene sequence: CDR1 SNHLY, CDR2 FYNNEI. The CDR3 totals 13 residues. Germline trimming cut 6 bases from V and 6 bases from J; bases unmatched to any gene: 5. The CDR3 loop is CASRGQGVNEQFF. As DNA, the CDR3 is TGTGCCAGCAGGGGTCAGGGGGTCAATGAGCAGTTCTTC. Full variable domain (outside the CDR3, taken from reference TRBV2 and TRBJ2-1): EPEVTQTPSHQVTQMGQEVILRCVPISNHLYFYWYRQILGQKVEFLVSFYNNEISEKSEIFDDQFSVERPDGSNFTLKIRSTKLEDSAMYFCASRGQGVNEQFFGPGTRLTVL.

The chain has TRBV6-5 and TRBJ1-5; D is unclear. Germline values: CDR1 MNHEY, CDR2 SVGAGI. CDR3 length: 12 residues. V was shortened by 6 bases and J by 5 bases, with 8 bases between the two germline ends. As DNA, the CDR3 is TGTGCCAGCAGGGACGCGGATCAGCCCCAGCATTTT. Its protein product is CASRDADQPQHF.

The gene calls are TRBV2 and TRBJ2-3, with 11 bases lining up with TRBD1. V gave up 5 bases and J gave up 4 bases; unmatched junction bases: 2. Per the germline V gene, CDR1 is SNHLY and CDR2 is FYNNEI. The CDR3 extends over 14 amino acids. The CDR3 spells CASSRTGGADTQYF. The CDR3 region has the DNA TGTGCCAGCAGTAGGACAGGGGGCGCAGATACGCAGTATTTT.

The J gene is TRBJ1-2, the V gene TRBV27; D may be TRBD1 (5 bases). The CDR3 has 14 amino acids. Trimming took 1 base from V and 8 from J, leaving 14 bases between them. From germline, CDR1 is MNHEY and CDR2 SMNVEV (reference sequence). The CDR3 loop reads CASSLYRSIGGYTF. The CDR3 nucleotides are TGTGCCAGCAGTTTATACAGGTCTATCGGGGGCTACACCTTC.

The CDR3 DNA is TGTGCCAGCAGCCAAGTCACAGGTTCGGGGGCCTTTGAAGCTTTCTTT. Its protein product is CASSQVTGSGAFEAFF. J is TRBJ1-1 and V is TRBV4-2; D might be TRBD1 (6 bases). CDR3 length: 16 residues. Trimming left V 1 base short and J 7 bases short, with 19 bases between. The V gene's germline CDR1 is LGHNA and CDR2 YNFKEQ.

This rearrangement joins TRBV5-1 to TRBJ2-7; 8 nucleotides align to TRBD1. V lost 0 bases to trimming and J lost 7 bases; unmatched junction nucleotides: 6. This CDR3 comprises 14 residues. Germline loops: CDR1 SGHRS, CDR2 YFSETQ. DNA for the CDR3: TGCGCCAGCAGCTTGGTGGCAGGGGGCAGGGAGCAGTACTTC. Protein product: CASSLVAGGREQYF.

This chain links TRBV7-2 with TRBJ2-7; 7 positions match TRBD2. CDR3 size: 15 residues. Losses at the gene ends were 5 bases for V and 0 bases for J; bases not matched to a gene: 7. The germline V gene has CDR1 SGHTA and CDR2 FQGNSA. Here the CDR3 reads CASSPQAGVSYEQYF. The CDR3 DNA sequence: TGTGCCAGCAGCCCCCAGGCGGGAGTCTCCTACGAGCAGTACTTC.

The chain recombines TRBV7-2 with TRBJ2-3; D is possibly TRBD2 (5 bases). V was shortened by 0 bases and J by 1 base, with 14 bases between the two germline ends. The CDR3 extends over 17 amino acids. The germline V gene encodes CDR1 SGHTA and CDR2 FQGNSA. The CDR3 loop is CASSLAGVGFGTDTQYF. CDR3 nucleotide sequence: TGTGCCAGCAGCTTAGCGGGAGTCGGGTTCGGCACAGATACGCAGTATTTT.

The rearrangement links TRBV30 to TRBJ1-4; TRBD1 matches 8 bases. The CDR3 loop spans 16 amino acids. Losses at the gene ends were 5 bases for V and 0 bases for J; bases not matched to a gene: 8. Germline assignment: CDR1 GTSNPN and CDR2 SVGIG (reference sequence). The CDR3 loop reads CAWRQGQGPTNEKLFF. In nucleotides, the CDR3 is TGTGCCTGGCGGCAAGGACAGGGCCCAACTAATGAAAAACTGTTTTTT.

The chain carries TRBV2 and TRBJ1-2; D remains ambiguous. V lost 10 bases and J lost 4, with 25 bases in between. This CDR3 is 16 amino acids long. Germline assignment: CDR1 SNHLY and CDR2 FYNNEI. The CDR3 region is CAIKEADGRNSYGYTF. In DNA, the CDR3 is TGTGCCATCAAAGAGGCTGACGGCCGAAATAGCTATGGCTACACCTTC.

This clone was seen just once. The chain carries TRBV7-9 and TRBJ1-3; a possible D gene is TRBD1 (6 bases). Germline CDR1 is SEHNR and CDR2 is FQNEAQ (reference sequence). The CDR3 extends over 14 amino acids. The V end was cut by 1 base, the J end by 7 bases, with 11 bases between. The CDR3 coding sequence is TGTGCCAGCAGCTTAGGTCAGGGGAGGAACACCATATATTTT. It codes for CASSLGQGRNTIYF.

J is TRBJ2-7 and V is TRBV30; D is undetermined. Germline-derived CDR1 and CDR2 are GTSNPN and SVGIG (reference sequence). CDR3 length: 11 residues. V lost 0 bases to trimming and J lost 6 bases, with 6 bases between them. The CDR3 DNA reads as TGTGCCTGGAGTGTACTGCGCGAGCAGTACTTC. This encodes CAWSVLREQYF. Drawing the rest from reference TRBV30 and TRBJ2-7, the complete variable domain is SQTIHQWPATLVQPVGSPLSLECTVEGTSNPNLYWYRQAAGRGLQLLFYSVGIGQISSEVPQNLSASRPQDRQFILSSKKLLLSDSGFYLCAWSVLREQYFGPGTRLTVT.

The gene calls are TRBV7-6 and TRBJ1-6, with TRBD1 matching 8 bases. This CDR3 contains 17 residues. Trimming removed 5 bases from V and 9 bases from J; junction bases left unmatched: 15. Germline values: CDR1 SGHVS, CDR2 FNYEAQ. CDR3: CASSPSTGTGGISPLHF. DNA for the CDR3: TGTGCCAGCAGCCCTTCCACCGGGACAGGCGGAATTTCACCCCTCCACTTT.

The rearrangement joins TRBV29-1 to TRBJ2-7; 7 bases are a match to TRBD1. This CDR3 spans 13 amino acids. The trim removed 4 bases at V and 4 bases at J, leaving 7 bases unmatched. CDR1 and CDR2 (germline): SQVTM, ANQGSEA. The CDR3 bases are TGCAGCGTTGTTAACAGGGGCCGTTACGAGCAGTACTTC. It translates to CSVVNRGRYEQYF.

Only one count was recorded for this clone. This chain uses TRBV27 with TRBJ2-2; no reliable D call. The germline gives CDR1 MNHEY, CDR2 SMNVEV (reference sequence). V was clipped by 3 bases and J by 6 bases, with 8 bases between them. The CDR3 is 13 amino acids. The CDR3 reads CASSFQLAGELFF. CDR3 DNA: TGTGCCAGCAGTTTTCAGTTAGCCGGGGAGCTGTTTTTT.

The V call is TRBV5-4, the J call TRBJ1-5; D gene ambiguous. The CDR3 extends over 13 amino acids. Trimming took 3 bases from V and 2 from J, leaving 6 bases between them. Germline lookup yields CDR1 SGHNT and CDR2 YYREEE (reference sequence). In DNA form, the CDR3 reads TGTGCCAGCAGCTCGGGCGGCAATCAGCCCCAGCATTTT. Its protein product is CASSSGGNQPQHF.

The chain employs TRBV11-2 and TRBJ2-1; 9 positions match TRBD2. The CDR3 is 16 amino acids. In germline, CDR1 is SGHAT, CDR2 FQNNGV. Trimming cost V 0 bases and J 13 bases; bases outside gene matches: 13. CDR3 loop: CASSLESGLAYVPQFF. The CDR3, as DNA: TGTGCCAGCAGCTTAGAATCGGGACTAGCCTATGTTCCCCAGTTCTTC.

The genes are TRBV3-1 (or the pseudogene TRBV3-2) and TRBJ1-1, with D possibly matching TRBD1 (6 bases). This CDR3 is 19 amino acids long. V was trimmed by 0 bases and J by 1 base, leaving 21 bases between them. In germline, CDR1 is LGHDT, CDR2 YNNKEL (reference sequence). DNA of the CDR3: TGTGCCAGCAGCCAAGATAATTGGGAGGGGGAATGGGGGAACACTGAAGCTTTCTTT. Translated, it gives CASSQDNWEGEWGNTEAFF.

The chain combines TRBV6-5 with TRBJ1-2; the D gene is possibly TRBD1 (5 bases). Germline V gene lookup returns CDR1 MNHEY and CDR2 SVGAGI. Trimming stripped 8 bases from V and 4 bases from J, with 17 bases between. This CDR3 is built from 14 residues. The CDR3 DNA reads TGTGCCAGCTTCGGTACAGGAGGGATCTATGGCTACACCTTC. It codes for CASFGTGGIYGYTF.

The chain combines TRBV27 with TRBJ1-1, with D unclear. Trimming removed 7 bases at V and 0 bases at J, with 15 bases between. The CDR3 runs 15 residues. Germline CDR1 MNHEY, CDR2 SMNVEV (reference sequence). CDR3 sequence (DNA): TGTGCCAGCAAGGACTCCGGGTCGATGAACACTGAAGCTTTCTTT. It yields the protein CASKDSGSMNTEAFF.